Listed below are T cell receptor beta chains from one sample, sequenced in a study of breast tumors, draining lymph nodes, adjacent tissues. One entry per CDR3 protein results from TCRdb running MiXCR on the multiplex PCR reads. The data contain about 200,000 distinct CDR3 sequences, approximately 33% of them seen just once; the ten biggest clones take up about 4.3%. Material: axillary lymph node tissue. The receptor set was obtained from a female donor with breast cancer. Some clones in this sample may be carry-over from other donors' samples. Both conserved end residues are part of each CDR3. Clone size is given for some rows only: seen once, a few or many times, or a class if the clone is expanded.

>-|TRBJ2-4|14|TRBV5-4
CASHFAGEVDIQYF
>many|TRBJ1-3|15|TRBV5-8
CASSLAGAAGNTIYF
>many|TRBJ1-2|14|TRBV7-2
CASSLEGFFYGYTF
>many|TRBJ2-7|15|TRBV6-2/TRBV6-3
CASRPRTGPLYEQYF
>many|TRBJ2-1|15|TRBV6-6
CASSYSGTGGNEQFF
>many|TRBJ1-2|14|TRBV3-1
CASSQPGQHYGYTF
>many|TRBJ2-3|18|TRBV2
CASRPLHLAGGPGDTQYF
>many|TRBJ1-4|14|TRBV30
CAWSLTGNPGKLFF
>-|TRBJ2-5|14|TRBV19
CASSISRGGETQYF
>-|TRBJ2-5|13|TRBV4-1
CASSPPNGETQYF
>many|TRBJ1-4|13|TRBV18
CASSPGADEKLFF
>few|TRBJ2-3|13|TRBV5-5
CASSPQVTDTQYF
>many|TRBJ2-7|16|TRBV5-4
CASSLAGGVSVYEQYF
>-|TRBJ2-5|12|TRBV28
CASLGGLTTQYF
>-|TRBJ2-1|14|TRBV6-6
CAITQEGLASEQFF
>many|TRBJ2-5|14|TRBV28
CASSSVVTPGTQYF
>-|TRBJ2-1|11|TRBV29-1
CSWTGVGEQFF
>many|TRBJ2-7|15|TRBV7-2
CASSRESGPGREQYF
>-|TRBJ2-7|15|TRBV6-1
CASSRTKGLAYEQYF
>-|TRBJ1-2|14|TRBV12-3/TRBV12-4
CASSVTIAGAGYTF
>many|TRBJ2-1|13|TRBV7-2
CASSFGTGDEQFF
>many|TRBJ2-5|16|TRBV5-6
CASSLVQGPGQETQYF
>many|TRBJ2-1|15|TRBV11-3
CASSLGRGRVNEQFF
>many|TRBJ2-3|14|TRBV18
CASSPGQTTDTQYF
>many|TRBJ2-1|16|TRBV19
CASSAKWGAVYNEQFF
>many|TRBJ2-2|17|TRBV19
CASSIRWARAGTGELFF
>many|TRBJ2-5|15|TRBV4-1
CASSLRQGLQETQYF